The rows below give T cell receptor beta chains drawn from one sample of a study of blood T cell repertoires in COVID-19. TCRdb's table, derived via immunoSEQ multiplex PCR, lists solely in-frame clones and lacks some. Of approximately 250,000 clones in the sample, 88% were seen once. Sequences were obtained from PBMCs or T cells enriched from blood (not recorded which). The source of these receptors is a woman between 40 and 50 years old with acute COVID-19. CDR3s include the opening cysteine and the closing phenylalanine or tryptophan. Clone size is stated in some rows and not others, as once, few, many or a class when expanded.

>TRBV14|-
CASSSDRRGLNEQFF
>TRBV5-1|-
CASRPGENYGYTF
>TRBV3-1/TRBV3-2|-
CASSPDRATGEYGYTF
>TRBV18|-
CASSPLQGAEETQYF
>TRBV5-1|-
CASSLSGEKLFF
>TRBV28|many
CASLDLQGVKGYTF
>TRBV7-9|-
CASRPGGKNYGYTF
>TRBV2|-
CASSYYYEQYF
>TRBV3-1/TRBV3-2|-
CASSPRDRGAGELFF
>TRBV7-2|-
CASSFRLSTDTQYF
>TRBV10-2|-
CASSEVGPSGSEQFF
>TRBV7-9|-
CASNNSGRRNEQFF
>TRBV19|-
CASSVDRVYGYTF
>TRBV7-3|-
CASSLSRDTNFEQYF
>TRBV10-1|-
CASSALQGAGNTIYF
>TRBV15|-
CATSRYPGKDQPQHF
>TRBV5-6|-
CASSFGATTYNEQFF
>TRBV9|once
CASSVEGVYGYTF
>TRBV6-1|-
CASSEPQGQRSPLHF
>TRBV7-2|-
CASSFGQGRTEAFF
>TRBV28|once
CASSGAGGAETQYF
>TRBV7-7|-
CASSDLQTSTPNTGELFF
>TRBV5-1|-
CASSMTGGIGNQPQHF
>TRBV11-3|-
CASSSAGNTEAFF
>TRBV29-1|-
CSVAGGSGSTDTQYF
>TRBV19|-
CASRTEPLGTEAFF
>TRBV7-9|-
CASSPDREGYTF